One sample yielded the 5 T cell receptor beta chains listed below, sequenced in a study of vaccination and CD4 T cells after COVID-19. Treatment described: roughly 10-day PBMC culture with coronavirus spike peptide pools or control peptides (ViraFEST assay). The Oncomine TCR Beta short-read assay was what sequenced the DNA obtained from cultured CD4+ T cells. Using its own MiXCR run on the PCR reads, TCRdb lists one record per CDR3 protein. The sample contains some 17,000 distinct CDR3 sequences, 59% of which appear only once. No cognate antigen is known for these TCRs. Material: CD4+ T cells from blood, cultured in vitro, obtained after SARS-CoV-2 vaccination. These receptors all stem from a human donor who had recovered from COVID-19.

The rearrangement joins TRBV6-1 to TRBJ1-1, with 7 bases that match TRBD1. This CDR3 has 14 residues. J was trimmed by 1 base and V by 8 bases; bases with no gene match: 7. Germline lookup yields CDR1 MNHNS and CDR2 SASEGT. The CDR3 DNA is TGTGCCAGCGGAAGACAGGGAGGGAACACTGAAGCTTTCTTT. It encodes CASGRQGGNTEAFF.

J is TRBJ1-1 and V is TRBV24-1; D unclear. CDR1 is KGHDR and CDR2 is SFDVKD in the germline V gene. Between the trimmed V and J ends, which lost 4 bases and 0 bases, there was a span of 8 bases. The CDR3 extends over 14 amino acids. CDR3 nucleotides: TGTGCCACCAGTGACGGAGAACTGAACACTGAAGCTTTCTTT. Translated: CATSDGELNTEAFF.

In its sample, this clonotype was seen a few times. The gene calls are TRBV27 and TRBJ1-1; the D is unclear. CDR1 is MNHEY and CDR2 is SMNVEV in the germline V gene (reference sequence). This CDR3 spans 11 amino acids. Trimming shortened V by 2 bases and J by 8 bases, and 6 bases separated the two germline ends. The CDR3 bases are TGTGCCAGCAGTTTAAAGGGAGAAGCTTTCTTT. Its protein is CASSLKGEAFF.

The chain carries TRBV30 and TRBJ1-5; no reliable D call. V dropped 0 bases and J dropped 9 bases, with 12 bases sitting between them. Germline loops: CDR1 GTSNPN, CDR2 SVGIG (reference sequence). This CDR3 contains 13 residues. This CDR3 is CAWSVTLGLPQHF. DNA of the CDR3: TGTGCCTGGAGTGTAACGTTGGGTTTGCCCCAGCATTTT.

This clonotype occurred a few times. The chain joins TRBV6-1 to TRBJ1-2; D remains unclear. V was shortened by 8 bases and J by 1 base, with 8 bases between the two germline ends. CDR3 size: 12 residues. The germline gives CDR1 MNHNS, CDR2 SASEGT. The CDR3: CASGGHNYGYTF. In nucleotides, the CDR3 is TGTGCCAGCGGTGGGCATAACTATGGCTACACCTTC.